The 20 T cell receptor beta chains in this list originate from one sample, sequenced in a study of early T cells in non-severe SARS-CoV-2 infection. One entry per CDR3 protein, called by TCRdb with MiXCR from the 5' RACE reads. The repertoire holds about 90,000 distinct CDR3 sequences, with 9.5% to 15% as singletons. The sequencing used whole blood, collected at baseline. Receptors were obtained from an adult who was a healthcare worker with PCR-confirmed SARS-CoV-2 infection or an uninfected control (not recorded which).

The sample holds a few counts of this clonotype. The rearrangement joins TRBV6-2 or TRBV6-3 to TRBJ2-7; D ambiguous. The CDR3 extends over 15 amino acids. The V and J ends lost 0 bases and 3 bases respectively, with 12 bases between them. Germline CDR1 MNHEY, CDR2 SVGEGT. The CDR3 DNA reads as TGTGCCAGCAGTTACTCGATGGTACATCTCTACGAGCAGTACTTC. It specifies CASSYSMVHLYEQYF.

In this sample, this clonotype turned up a few times. The J gene is TRBJ2-4, the V gene TRBV7-2; TRBD1 aligns across 7 bases. The ends lost 5 bases at V and 8 bases at J; junction bases unmatched: 12. Germline values: CDR1 SGHTA, CDR2 FQGNSA. CDR3 length: 15 residues. CDR3 sequence (DNA): TGTGCCAGCAGCCCTACGGGACAGAGAGTAGACATTCAGTACTTC. Residues: CASSPTGQRVDIQYF.

The table lists this clonotype with a few counts. V gene TRBV7-2 combines with J gene TRBJ2-3, with 14 bases identical to TRBD2. V shed 3 bases, J shed 2 bases, and the junction held 13 bases outside the gene matches. Germline assignment: CDR1 SGHTA and CDR2 FQGNSA. This CDR3 spans 20 amino acids. The CDR3 DNA sequence: TGTGCCAGCAGCTTCCGCACGACCGGGACTAGCGGGGGACTCACAGATACGCAGTATTTT. This sequence encodes CASSFRTTGTSGGLTDTQYF.

The V gene is TRBV18, the J gene TRBJ1-1, with 11 bases identical to TRBD1. The CDR3 has 15 residues. Germline V CDR1 and CDR2: KGHSH, LQKENI. V was pared by 6 bases and J by 4 bases, with 7 bases of the junction left unmatched. The CDR3 bases are TGTGCCAGCTCGTCCGGGACAGGGGGTAGCACTGAAGCTTTCTTT. It is translated as CASSSGTGGSTEAFF.

The V and J genes are TRBV10-3 and TRBJ1-1, with 9 positions matching TRBD1. The CDR3 is 15 amino acids. J gave up 4 bases and V 8 bases, and 11 bases lay outside the gene matches. Germline V gives CDR1 ENHRY, CDR2 SYGVKD. The DNA for the CDR3 is TGTGCCATCGAAAGGACGATGACAGGGGGCACTGAAGCTTTCTTT. Translated, it gives CAIERTMTGGTEAFF.

V usage is TRBV3-1 and J usage is TRBJ2-7; D unclear. The CDR3 spans 11 residues. Trimming took 4 bases from V and 7 from J, leaving 8 bases between them. The germline gives CDR1 LGHDT, CDR2 YNNKEL (reference sequence). CDR3 DNA sequence: TGTGCCAGCAGCCCTGGATGGGAGCAGTACTTC. Amino acids: CASSPGWEQYF.

In this sample, this clonotype turned up a few times. The rearrangement uses TRBV19 and TRBJ2-1; possible D gene TRBD1, 6 bases. There are 17 residues in the CDR3. With 3 bases removed from V and 0 bases from J, the gap between germline ends came to 15 bases. Germline assignment: CDR1 LNHDA and CDR2 SQIVND (reference sequence). The CDR3 DNA follows: TGTGCCAGTAGTATCCCGGGACACCAGAGCTCCTACAATGAGCAGTTCTTC. The encoded protein is CASSIPGHQSSYNEQFF.

This clonotype has at least ten counts. The J gene is TRBJ1-1, the V gene TRBV2, with D possibly TRBD1 on 6 matching bases. Trimming removed 4 bases at V and 10 bases at J, with 16 bases between. Per germline, CDR1 SNHLY and CDR2 FYNNEI. The CDR3 totals 13 residues. The CDR3 sequence: CASSATLPRGAFF. The CDR3 DNA follows: TGTGCCAGCAGTGCGACGCTTCCCAGGGGAGCTTTCTTT.

This clonotype was observed at least ten times. The chain has TRBV7-9 and TRBJ1-2, with D unclear. The CDR3 has 14 residues. V gave up 5 bases and J gave up 1 base, with 11 bases separating them. CDR1 and CDR2 from the germline V gene are SEHNR and FQNEAQ (reference sequence). The CDR3 region is CASSPTLFNYGYTF. The CDR3 DNA reads TGTGCCAGCAGCCCGACGTTATTTAACTATGGCTACACCTTC.

This chain joins TRBV12-3 or TRBV12-4 and TRBJ1-4; 10 bases are shared with TRBD1. The CDR3 is 14 amino acids. Losses at the gene ends were 3 bases for V and 13 bases for J; bases not matched to a gene: 8. The CDR3 bases are TGTGCCAGCAGTTTGCGGACAGGGGGAGACGCACTGTTTTTT. Its protein product is CASSLRTGGDALFF.

This clonotype was detected only a few times. The chain links TRBV5-1 to TRBJ1-1; D is unclear. Germline V gene lookup returns CDR1 SGHRS and CDR2 YFSETQ. The CDR3 sequence is 14 residues long. V was shortened by 5 bases and J by 5 bases, with 16 bases between the two germline ends. CDR3 loop: CASSLGGSGTEAFF. The CDR3 DNA reads TGCGCCAGCAGTCTCGGCGGATCCGGGACTGAAGCTTTCTTT.

This clonotype has only a few counts. This chain uses TRBV29-1 with TRBJ2-1, with 9 bases aligning to TRBD1. Germline CDR1 is SQVTM and CDR2 is ANQGSEA. CDR3 length equals 12 residues. The V segment lost 7 bases and the J segment 12 bases; nucleotides outside the gene matches: 10. The CDR3: CSDWTGDDTQFF. The CDR3 nucleotides are TGCAGCGATTGGACAGGGGATGATACGCAGTTCTTC.

This clonotype was seen a few times. V gene TRBV19 combines with J gene TRBJ2-5; D remains ambiguous. V lost 3 bases to trimming and J lost 5 bases, with 7 bases between them. Looked up from germline, CDR1 is LNHDA and CDR2 is SQIVND (reference sequence). CDR3 length equals 12 residues. CDR3 protein: CASSMVQETQYF. The DNA for the CDR3 is TGTGCCAGTAGTATGGTGCAGGAGACCCAGTACTTC.

The chain joins TRBV18 to TRBJ1-5; maybe TRBD1 (5 bases). CDR3 length: 15 amino acids. Germline-derived CDR1 and CDR2 are KGHSH and LQKENI. Trimming took off 6 bases at V and 2 bases at J, with 14 bases between the two ends. In nucleotides, the CDR3 is TGTGCCAGCTCCCAGGACATCTCCGGCAATCAGCCCCAGCATTTT. It encodes CASSQDISGNQPQHF.

This clonotype has at least ten counts. The J gene is TRBJ1-1, the V gene TRBV12-3 or TRBV12-4, with 8 bases lining up with TRBD1. Losses at the gene ends were 1 base for V and 3 bases for J; bases not matched to a gene: 7. This CDR3 has 16 amino acids. In DNA, the CDR3 is TGTGCCAGCAGTTTAGACCCAGGGGGCGGTCACACTGAAGCTTTCTTT. It specifies CASSLDPGGGHTEAFF.

This clonotype has just a few counts. The chain couples TRBV11-2 to TRBJ1-6; D gene unclear. Trimming removed 1 base at V and 9 bases at J, with 4 bases between. The CDR3 runs to 12 residues. The germline gives CDR1 SGHAT, CDR2 FQNNGV. CDR3 amino acids: CASSLGFSPLHF. The CDR3 DNA reads as TGTGCCAGCAGCTTAGGATTTTCACCCCTCCACTTT.

This clonotype was counted ten times or more. This rearrangement joins TRBV19 to TRBJ1-5, with D unresolved. V was trimmed by 8 bases and J by 5 bases, leaving 16 bases between them. Germline CDR1 reads LNHDA; CDR2 reads SQIVND (reference sequence). The CDR3 is made up of 14 amino acids. The CDR3 loop is CASSILSRDQPQHF. CDR3 DNA: TGTGCCAGTTCGATCCTATCCCGCGATCAGCCCCAGCATTTT.

This chain links TRBV19 with TRBJ2-2; 7 nucleotides align to TRBD2. The CDR3 has 15 amino acids. V dropped 7 bases and J dropped 5; count of bases not matched to a gene: 10. From germline, CDR1 is LNHDA and CDR2 SQIVND (reference sequence). The CDR3 DNA follows: TGTGCCAGTAATCTCGAAGCGGGAAGAACCGGGGAGCTGTTTTTT. Amino acid sequence: CASNLEAGRTGELFF.

This clonotype was observed a handful of times. The chain combines TRBV7-3 with TRBJ2-3, with 8 bases matching TRBD2. The CDR3 runs to 14 residues. Losses at the gene ends were 5 bases for V and 4 bases for J; bases not matched to a gene: 5. Germline CDR1 and CDR2: SGHTA and FQGTGA. The CDR3 DNA reads as TGTGCCAGCAGCCCCCCGGGGGGGTCAGATACGCAGTATTTT. Translation gives CASSPPGGSDTQYF.

This clonotype was detected only a few times. The chain uses TRBV19 and TRBJ2-1; 15 bases agree with TRBD2. CDR3 size: 18 residues. J lost 4 bases, V lost 6 bases, and 10 bases had no gene match. Germline loops: CDR1 LNHDA, CDR2 SQIVND (reference sequence). CDR3 residues: CASSTPGTSGRSYNEQFF. The CDR3 DNA follows: TGTGCCAGTAGCACTCCCGGGACTAGCGGGAGGTCGTACAATGAGCAGTTCTTC.